The source of this T cell receptor (beta chain) is a study of blood T cells in healthy people across ages. Findings and caveats of the study: Percentage of naive T cells showed a strong correlation with TCR beta diversity.

Points on this clonotype: Its target is not known.

PCR was performed a second time for 7 to 11 cycles using a sample-barcoded 5' primer and a J-beta primer mix. Each cDNA molecule received a tag from a template-switch adaptor that had 12 random nucleotides. In TCRdb, the 5' RACE reads were re-called with MiXCR into one record per CDR3 protein. The data show some 700,000 distinct CDR3 sequences, 22% seen once. This CDR3 contains 13 residues. Germline CDR1 is SGHKS and CDR2 is YYEKEE (reference sequence). The clonotype originates from a man between 65 and 80 years old in good health. The sample taken for sequencing was blood. V and J are TRBV5-5 and TRBJ2-7; D may correspond to TRBD1 or TRBD2 (5 bases each). The J call may be in error: the DNA end matches TRBJ2-1 better. Here the CDR3 DNA reads TGTGCCAGCAGCTTGACATCCGGGACCGAGCAGTTCTTC. This encodes CASSLTSGTEQFF.